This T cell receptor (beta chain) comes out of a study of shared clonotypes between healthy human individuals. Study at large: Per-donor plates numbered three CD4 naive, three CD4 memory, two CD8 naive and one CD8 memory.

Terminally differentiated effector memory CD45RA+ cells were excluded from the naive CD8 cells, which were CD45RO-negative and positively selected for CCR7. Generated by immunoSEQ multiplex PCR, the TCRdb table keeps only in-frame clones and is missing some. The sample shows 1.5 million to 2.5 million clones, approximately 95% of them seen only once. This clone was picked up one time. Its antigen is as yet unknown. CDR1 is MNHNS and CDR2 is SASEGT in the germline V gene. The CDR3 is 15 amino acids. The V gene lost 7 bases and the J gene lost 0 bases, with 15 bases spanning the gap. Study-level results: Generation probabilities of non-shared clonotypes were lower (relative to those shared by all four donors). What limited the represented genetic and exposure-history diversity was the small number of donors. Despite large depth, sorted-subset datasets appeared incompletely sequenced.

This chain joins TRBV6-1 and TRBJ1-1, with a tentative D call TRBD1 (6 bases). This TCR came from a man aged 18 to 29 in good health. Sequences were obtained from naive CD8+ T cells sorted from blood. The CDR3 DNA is TGTGCCAGCATTGGACAGACGAACCTGAACACTGAAGCTTTCTTT. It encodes CASIGQTNLNTEAFF.